These 22 T cell receptor beta chains originate from one sample sequenced in a study of cytomegalovirus exposure and HLA in healthy donors. TCRdb keeps only in-frame clones here, not all; method: immunoSEQ multiplex PCR. Of about 95,000 clones listed, about 85% are singletons. Sequenced input: PBMCs. Source of these receptors: a man in his late teens or twenties in good health and CMV-seropositive.

The chain joins TRBV10-2 to TRBJ2-1, with TRBD2 matching 16 bases. Looked up from germline, CDR1 is WSHSY and CDR2 is SAAADI. With 4 bases clipped from V and 1 base from J, the junction kept 7 bases outside the gene matches. This CDR3 has 19 residues. CDR3 coding DNA: TGCGCCAGCAGTGGGGGACTAGCGGGAGGGCCCGGATCCTACAATGAGCAGTTCTTC. It specifies CASSGGLAGGPGSYNEQFF.

The V and J genes are TRBV5-4 and TRBJ2-1; TRBD1 agrees at 10 bases. V lost 4 bases to trimming and J lost 2 bases; unmatched junction nucleotides: 3. The CDR3 runs to 15 residues. Germline V gene lookup returns CDR1 SGHNT and CDR2 YYREEE (reference sequence). The DNA of the CDR3 is TGTGCCAGCAGCCCGGGGACAGGGGCCTACAATGAGCAGTTCTTC. Protein product: CASSPGTGAYNEQFF.

The gene calls are TRBV18 and TRBJ1-1, with 8 bases that match TRBD1. The CDR3 contains 14 residues. The J segment lost 4 bases and the V segment lost 3 bases, leaving 4 bases of the junction unmatched. Per germline, CDR1 KGHSH and CDR2 LQKENI. CDR3 in amino acids: CASSPQGASTEAFF. The CDR3 bases are TGTGCCAGCTCACCCCAGGGGGCAAGCACTGAAGCTTTCTTT.

This chain links TRBV6-1 with TRBJ2-1; D unresolved. This CDR3 contains 15 residues. V was clipped by 3 bases and J by 6 bases, with 15 bases between them. Germline CDR1 reads MNHNS; CDR2 reads SASEGT. In nucleotides, the CDR3 is TGTGCCAGCAGTGAGGAGATAAATAGACTCAATGAGCAGTTCTTC. This translates into CASSEEINRLNEQFF.

The rearrangement joins TRBV28 to TRBJ2-7; TRBD1 might be the D (6 bases). This CDR3 region has 15 residues. The germline V gene encodes CDR1 MDHEN and CDR2 SYDVKM. Trimming pared 4 bases from V and 0 bases from J, leaving 13 bases between. CDR3: CASSSRTANSYEQYV. The CDR3 DNA reads TGTGCCAGCAGTTCCCGGACAGCGAACTCCTACGAGCAGTACGTC.

V is TRBV6-5 and J is TRBJ1-1; tentatively, D is TRBD1 (5 bases). Germline CDR1 and CDR2: MNHEY and SVGAGI. This CDR3 contains 15 residues. Between the trimmed V and J ends, which lost 1 base and 0 bases, there was a span of 9 bases. CDR3 in amino acids: CASSYLRGLNTEAFF. In nucleotides, the CDR3 is TGTGCCAGCAGTTACTTGCGGGGCTTGAACACTGAAGCTTTCTTT.

Comments on this clone: Other DNA sequences in the same sample also yield this CDR3. The genes are TRBV6-1 and TRBJ1-4, with no clear D. Trimming left V 1 base short and J 2 bases short, with 5 bases between. The germline V gene has CDR1 MNHNS and CDR2 SASEGT. This CDR3 contains 14 residues. The DNA of the CDR3 is TGTGCCAGCAGTGAAGGAGGGACTAATGAAAAACTGTTTTTT. As protein: CASSEGGTNEKLFF.

This chain connects TRBV6-1 to TRBJ1-5, with TRBD1 identical over 8 bases. Unmatched junction bases numbered 11, after V lost 2 bases and J lost 5 bases. The CDR3 covers 17 residues. Germline lookup yields CDR1 MNHNS and CDR2 SASEGT. CDR3 DNA: TGTGCCAGCAGTGAATCTCCCGGCCAGGGGGCTGATCAGCCCCAGCATTTT. Its translation: CASSESPGQGADQPQHF.

The rearrangement joins TRBV11-2 to TRBJ2-7, with TRBD1 matching 9 bases. Germline CDR1 SGHAT, CDR2 FQNNGV. With V trimmed by 6 bases and J by 3 bases, 9 bases remained unmatched. The CDR3 sequence is 15 residues long. The CDR3 DNA is TGTGCCAGCAGTGGGGTGGGGACAGGGAGCTACGAGCAGTACTTC. Amino acids: CASSGVGTGSYEQYF.

The V gene is TRBV5-8, the J gene TRBJ2-6; TRBD1 agrees at 7 bases. Germline V gene data show CDR1 as SGHTS and CDR2 as YDEGEE. The CDR3 consists of 17 residues. The junction had 4 bases not matched to a gene; V was cut back by 1 base and J by 0 bases. The CDR3 DNA follows: TGTGCCAGCAGCTTGTATCGACAGGGCTCTGGGGCCAACGTCCTGACTTTC. This sequence encodes CASSLYRQGSGANVLTF.

In its sample, this clone was seen a few times. This sequence joins TRBV4-1 and TRBJ2-7; 8 bases are a match to TRBD1. This CDR3 is 16 amino acids long. The germline V gene has CDR1 MGHRA and CDR2 YSYEKL. V lost 1 base to trimming and J lost 0 bases; unmatched junction nucleotides: 5. CDR3 in amino acids: CASSQGGDRGSYEQYF. The CDR3 bases are TGCGCCAGCAGCCAAGGCGGCGACAGGGGCTCCTACGAGCAGTACTTC.

This clone was found a few times. This chain joins TRBV9 and TRBJ2-1, with 7 bases fitting TRBD2. The CDR3 has 14 residues. J lost 9 bases, V lost 0 bases, and 6 bases had no gene match. Germline CDR1 SGDLS, CDR2 YYNGEE. CDR3 bases: TGTGCCAGCAGCGTAGCTGGACTAGGGGCTGAGCAGTTCTTC. Its translation: CASSVAGLGAEQFF.

CDR3 amino acids: CASSPWEGRADTQYF. CDR3 nucleotide sequence: TGCGCCAGCAGCCCGTGGGAGGGGAGGGCAGATACGCAGTATTTT. The chain has TRBV4-1 and TRBJ2-3; 7 nucleotides match TRBD2. V lost 4 bases to trimming and J lost 4 bases; unmatched junction nucleotides: 8. The CDR3 consists of 15 residues. Germline V CDR1 and CDR2: MGHRA, YSYEKL.

CDR3 in amino acids: CASSYLDTNQPQHF. The CDR3 DNA reads as TGTGCCAGCAGTTACCTGGACACCAATCAGCCCCAGCATTTT. The chain carries TRBV6-5 and TRBJ1-5; D possibly corresponds to TRBD1 (5 bases). The CDR3 is made up of 14 amino acids. Trimming stripped 2 bases from V and 3 bases from J, with 8 bases between. Looked up from germline, CDR1 is MNHEY and CDR2 is SVGAGI.

This sequence joins TRBV5-6 and TRBJ2-1; 7 nucleotides agree with TRBD1. With V trimmed by 2 bases and J by 12 bases, 14 bases remained unmatched. The CDR3 has 15 amino acids. Germline CDR1 is SGHDT and CDR2 is YYEEEE. CDR3 coding DNA: TGTGCCAGCAGCTTCTTGACAGGGTACCCCAAGGTGCAGTTCTTC. This translates into CASSFLTGYPKVQFF.

This clone was seen a handful of times. The chain links TRBV28 to TRBJ1-4, with 7 bases matching TRBD1. Germline V gene data show CDR1 as MDHEN and CDR2 as SYDVKM. This CDR3 spans 15 amino acids. Trimming took 3 bases from V and 1 from J; bases not matched to a gene: 2. As DNA, the CDR3 is TGTGCCAGCAGTTTTAGGGACAGAACTAATGAAAAACTGTTTTTT. Amino acids: CASSFRDRTNEKLFF. Filled out from reference TRBV28 and TRBJ1-4, the complete variable domain reads DVKVTQSSRYLVKRTGEKVFLECVQDMDHENMFWYRQDPGLGLRLIYFSYDVKMKEKGDIPEGYSVSREKKERFSLILESASTNQTSMYLCASSFRDRTNEKLFFGSGTQLSVL.

This clone occurred a few times. V usage is TRBV2 and J usage is TRBJ1-2; D is possibly TRBD1 (6 bases). The germline V gene has CDR1 SNHLY and CDR2 FYNNEI. Trimming removed 6 bases at V and 4 bases at J, with 12 bases between. This CDR3 has 13 residues. The CDR3 reads CASRQQGAYGYTF. The CDR3 DNA is TGTGCCAGCAGACAACAGGGAGCCTATGGCTACACCTTC.

In this sample, this clone turned up once. V usage is TRBV2 and J usage is TRBJ2-1, with 7 bases fitting TRBD2. The CDR3 extends over 16 amino acids. Looked up from germline, CDR1 is SNHLY and CDR2 is FYNNEI. V shed 8 bases, J shed 8 bases, and the junction held 18 bases outside the gene matches. CDR3 coding DNA: TGTGCCAGCCACGGGGTACCAGCGGGACCTCGAGATGAGCAGTTCTTC. Protein sequence: CASHGVPAGPRDEQFF.

The rearrangement joins TRBV19 to TRBJ1-2; possible D gene TRBD1, 5 bases. The V and J ends lost 6 bases and 3 bases respectively, with 23 bases between them. This CDR3 is built from 17 residues. Per germline, CDR1 LNHDA and CDR2 SQIVND (reference sequence). The CDR3 region is CASRGVADGRTYYGYTF. CDR3 nucleotides: TGTGCCAGTAGAGGGGTCGCGGACGGACGAACCTACTATGGCTACACCTTC.

The V and J genes are TRBV19 and TRBJ2-2; D is perhaps TRBD2 (5 bases). The germline gives CDR1 LNHDA, CDR2 SQIVND (reference sequence). V lost 3 bases and J lost 4, with 9 bases in between. The CDR3 is 14 amino acids. The CDR3 DNA reads TGTGCCAGTAGTATGAAACTAGTCACCGGGGAGCTGTTTTTT. It yields the protein CASSMKLVTGELFF.

This sequence joins TRBV10-3 and TRBJ2-2, with D possibly TRBD1 on 6 matching bases. The CDR3 is 15 amino acids. V was trimmed by 3 bases and J by 7 bases, leaving 15 bases between them. Germline CDR1 ENHRY, CDR2 SYGVKD. The CDR3: CAISDLDRSHGELFF. CDR3 bases: TGTGCCATCAGTGATCTCGACAGGTCTCACGGGGAGCTGTTTTTT.

V is TRBV19 and J is TRBJ2-5; 15 bases fit TRBD2. The CDR3 runs 16 residues. Trimming took 6 bases from V and 4 from J; bases not matched to a gene: 6. Germline values: CDR1 LNHDA, CDR2 SQIVND (reference sequence). CDR3: CASSAQGLAGGETQYF. For the CDR3, the DNA is TGTGCCAGTAGCGCCCAGGGACTAGCGGGAGGAGAGACCCAGTACTTC.